This T cell receptor (beta chain) derives from a study of regulatory T cells in long-lasting Graves disease (dated by TCRdb to the early 2020s). Background for the entire study: Newly diagnosed Graves' disease patients had taken antithyroid drugs for less than 3 months. The study was registered as a clinical trial and conducted in China. Peripheral blood TCR sequencing and RNA sequencing compared persistent Graves' disease patients with newly diagnosed Graves' disease patients. A total of around 35 samples underwent TCR sequencing, from about 13 patients with persistent Graves' disease and some 20 patients with newly diagnosed Graves' disease.

In the paper's terms, the time point label means: newly diagnosed GD, antithyroid drugs for less than 3 months. For both TCR sequencing and RNA sequencing, RNA was extracted from PBMCs in TRIzol. The diagnosis of Graves' disease followed American Thyroid Association guidelines. Patients were recruited from an endocrinology department in Xi'an, China. Each patient gave roughly 8.4 milliliters of peripheral blood, collected in an EDTA anticoagulant tube. PBMCs were isolated by Ficoll Paque Plus density gradient separation without further T cell sorting. RNA quality was checked with an Agilent 2100 Bioanalyzer and agarose gel, and concentration with a NanoDrop 2000. Notes on this clonotype: Its specific antigen is unknown. No much larger clonotype is one base removed from it; base qualities were not supplied.

The CDR3 numbers 14 residues from cysteine through phenylalanine. Only the CDR3 DNA is retained, 42 bases long and in frame from the first base. Trimming takes 6 bases from V and 9 bases from J, and the germline ends sit 20 bases apart. As encoded in the germline V gene (reference sequence), CDR1 is MNHEY while CDR2 is SMNVEV. Overall study outcomes, separate from this receptor: Preferential use of TRBV28, TRBJ1-2 and TRBJ2-5 was observed in persistent disease, whereas TRBV20-1 and TRBJ2-1 were favored in newly diagnosed disease. Only peripheral blood was studied, because thyroid tissue, the primary lesion, was inaccessible. Compared with newly diagnosed patients, persistent Graves' disease patients had lower TCR Shannon entropy and fewer highly expanded clones, which suggests clonal expansion. The authors acknowledged the small sample size as a limitation that may reduce accuracy. More public clonotypes were shared among persistent patients (around 3,000) than among newly diagnosed patients (966). Only the TCR beta chain was sequenced and analyzed.

The library was built by means of multiplex PCR. This sample was sequenced with an Illumina HiSeq 4000. TCR beta libraries were built with iRepertoire HTBI primers and Arm-PCR amplification of CDR3 regions. PCR products were gel purified before sequencing. Per the authors' processing: Gene usage analysis of CDR3 amino acid clonotypes used the approximately 62 TRBV and 14 to 15 TRBJ segments found across samples. Filtered high-quality paired reads were merged into contigs using COPE and FqMerger. BLAST was used to align contigs to IMGT TRBV, TRBD and TRBJ reference genes, and CDR3 was defined according to IMGT. Any clonotype with a frequency above 0.1% was classified as a highly expanded clone. Shannon entropy served as the measure of repertoire diversity, while the Gini coefficient captured V-J evenness. Clonotypes shared by more than one individual were considered public. TCRdb ran its own pipeline on the public reads, namely fastp trimming at Q25 and MiXCR clone calling, and kept in-frame beta chains. Rows with a matching CDR3 protein are joined into one entry that keeps the most common DNA and genes. Clone size and V and J calls follow TCRdb, not the original study. For this sample the table gives more than 300,000 distinct CDR3 sequences, of which about 14% were detected only once. The ten largest account for 22% of the sample.

This TCR derives from a female donor with Graves disease. The V and J segments used are TRBV27 and TRBJ1-1; the D gene cannot be resolved reliably. The sample consisted of peripheral blood mononuclear cells (PBMCs), taken at new diagnosis, from a patient treated with antithyroid drugs. The CDR3 sequence is CASSHQDTRTKAFF. In nucleotides, the sequence is TGTGCCAGCAGCCACCAGGATACGCGGACGAAAGCTTTCTTT.